The 21 T cell receptor beta chains reported below all come from one sample, sequenced in a study of TET2 disruption in CD19-targeted CAR T cells. Sequenced by immunoSEQ multiplex PCR; TCRdb stores in-frame clones only, minus some. Its listing shows 25,000 to 30,000 clones. Stated treatment: autologous CTL019 cells: CD19 CAR with 4-1BB and CD3 zeta domains. What these receptors recognize is not known. This material consisted of CD8- CAR+ T cells sorted from cultured blood T cells, taken for CD19 CAR T cell therapy. The sample's subset: CD8-negative CAR-positive T cells from the infusion product. These receptors all come from a man between 65 and 85 years old with chronic lymphocytic leukemia.

Remarks on this clone: The read terminates 3 residues ahead of where the CDR3 ends, so the germline J gene completes it. The chain couples TRBV7-9 to TRBJ1-6; TRBD1 matches at 7 bases. There are 15 residues in the CDR3. V lost 1 base and J lost 9; bases outside the gene matches: 6. Germline assignment: CDR1 SEHNR and CDR2 FQNEAQ (reference sequence). CDR3 bases read: TGTGCCAGCAGCTTAGGAGGGGACAGTGTTTCACCC. This gives the protein CASSLGGDSVSP. The entire CDR3 sequence reads CASSLGGDSVSPLHF.

Of note for this clone: The sequenced fragment ends 3 residues before the CDR3 boundary, so the rest is inferred from the germline J gene. The chain combines TRBV9 with TRBJ1-5, with D perhaps matching TRBD1 (5 bases). Trimming stripped 5 bases from V and 5 bases from J, with 14 bases between. CDR1 and CDR2 (germline): SGDLS, YYNGEE. This CDR3 is built from 14 residues. The sequenced CDR3 bases are TGTGCCAGCAGTGCCTCGGACAAAGATCAGCCC. Protein product: CASSASDKDQP. The CDR3 in its entirety is CASSASDKDQPQHF.

About this clone itself: Read data end 3 residues before the CDR3 end; the end is taken from the germline J gene. The same CDR3 also results from other DNA sequences found in this sample. The chain has TRBV19 and TRBJ1-6; possibly TRBD1 for D (6 bases). The CDR3 is 15 amino acids. V shed 3 bases and J shed 1 base, with 7 bases lying between them. The germline gives CDR1 LNHDA, CDR2 SQIVND (reference sequence). Incomplete CDR3 DNA: TGTGCCAGTAGTATCCAGGGGTCCTATAATTCACCC. Translated, it gives CASSIQGSYNSP. The whole CDR3 sequence is CASSIQGSYNSPLHF.

Concerning this clone itself: The DNA ends 3 residues before the CDR3 does, and the rest of the CDR3 is filled in from the germline J gene. The genes are TRBV29-1 and TRBJ2-3; tentative D call: TRBD1 (5 bases). Germline V gives CDR1 SQVTM, CDR2 ANQGSEA. The V end was cut by 7 bases, the J end by 2 bases, with 13 bases between. The CDR3 is 13 amino acids. The CDR3 region is CSADGRDTDTQYF. The part of the CDR3 DNA that was read is TGCAGCGCCGATGGCAGGGACACAGATACG.

As concerns this clone: With the read ending 3 residues before the CDR3 end, the germline J gene is used to fill in that end. J is TRBJ1-5 and V is TRBV12-5, with no clear D. This CDR3 spans 14 amino acids. Germline-derived CDR1 and CDR2 are LGHNT and FRNRAP. Trimming removed 3 bases at V and 2 bases at J, with 8 bases between. The covered CDR3 bases are TGTGCTAGTGGTTTAGGGTCGGGCAATCAGCCC. Its translation is CASGLGSGNQP. The whole CDR3 is CASGLGSGNQPQHF. The full variable domain, its missing parts supplied by reference TRBV12-5 and TRBJ1-5, is DARVTQTPRHKVTEMGQEVTMRCQPILGHNTVFWYRQTMMQGLELLAYFRNRAPLDDSGMPKDRFSAEMPDATLATLKIQPSEPRDSAVYFCASGLGSGNQPQHFGDGTRLSIL.

On this clone itself: The CDR3 end falls 3 residues outside the read, so it is completed with the germline J gene. The chain uses TRBV5-1 and TRBJ1-1; TRBD1 might be the D (5 bases). V was pared by 6 bases and J by 1 base, with 13 bases between. The CDR3 runs 14 residues. Germline assignment: CDR1 SGHRS and CDR2 YFSETQ. CDR3 residues: CASTAGLPNTEAFF. The part of the CDR3 DNA that was read is TGCGCCAGCACTGCGGGACTTCCGAACACTGAA.

As for this clone: The sequenced fragment ends 3 residues before the CDR3 boundary, so the rest is inferred from the germline J gene. V gene TRBV20-1 combines with J gene TRBJ1-1, with 7 nucleotides matching TRBD1. Trimming took 0 bases from V and 4 from J; bases not matched to a gene: 8. The CDR3 covers 15 residues. Germline assignment: CDR1 DFQATT and CDR2 SNEGSKA (reference sequence). The CDR3 DNA, read in part, is TGCAGTGCTAGAGAGGGACAGATGATGGGCACTGAA. This translates into CSAREGQMMGTE. The whole CDR3 protein is CSAREGQMMGTEAFF.

To note about this clone: The read is 3 residues too short to cover the CDR3 end, so that end is filled in from the germline J gene. The rearrangement links TRBV5-1 to TRBJ2-2, with 10 bases aligning to TRBD1. With V trimmed by 3 bases and J by 0 bases, 11 bases remained unmatched. Germline V lookup: CDR1 SGHRS, CDR2 YFSETQ. The CDR3 spans 19 residues. The CDR3 loop is CASSSRGQGVIANTGELFF. The sequenced part of the CDR3 DNA is TGCGCCAGCAGCTCACGTGGACAGGGGGTCATCGCGAACACCGGGGAG.

For this clone: The missing CDR3 end, 3 residues past where the read stops, is filled in from the germline J gene. The chain carries TRBV6-2 or TRBV6-3 and TRBJ1-2, with D maybe TRBD1 (6 bases). CDR3 size: 17 residues. Germline V gives CDR1 MNHEY, CDR2 SVGEGT. This chain's CDR3 is CASSSGLAGGDSYDYTF. The sequenced part of the CDR3 DNA is TGTGCCAGCAGTTCAGGACTAGCGGGGGGCGACTCCTACGAC.

Comment on this clone: The CDR3 goes on 3 residues after the read ends, and that part is filled in from the germline J gene. The rearrangement links TRBV5-4 to TRBJ1-4, with a weak D call TRBD1 (6 bases). Germline V gene lookup returns CDR1 SGHNT and CDR2 YYREEE (reference sequence). CDR3 size: 15 residues. Trimming shortened V by 3 bases and J by 5 bases, and 14 bases separated the two germline ends. CDR3 in amino acids: CASSSRGGENEKLFF. The sequenced CDR3 bases are TGTGCCAGCAGCTCCAGGGGAGGGGAAAATGAAAAA.

In terms of frequency, this clone is medium-sized. The read terminates 3 residues ahead of where the CDR3 ends, so the germline J gene completes it. The rearrangement joins TRBV5-4 to TRBJ1-6; possibly TRBD1 for D (6 bases). The CDR3 runs to 14 residues. Germline CDR1 reads SGHNT; CDR2 reads YYREEE (reference sequence). Trimming shortened V by 1 base and J by 7 bases, and 9 bases separated the two germline ends. The sequenced CDR3 bases are TGTGCCAGCAGCTTGATTCAGGGGAATTCACCC. Encoded protein: CASSLIQGNSP. The entire CDR3 sequence reads CASSLIQGNSPLHF.

Of note for this clone: The read terminates 3 residues before the CDR3 end, so the remaining end is supplied by the germline J gene. The V and J genes are TRBV2 and TRBJ2-3; D perhaps matches TRBD2 (5 bases). Per the germline V gene, CDR1 is SNHLY and CDR2 is FYNNEI. The V gene lost 8 bases and the J gene lost 6 bases, with 21 bases spanning the gap. There are 15 residues in the CDR3. The sequenced part of the CDR3 DNA is TGTGCCAGCGGGAGACTACCACCACCCGGGGATACG. It yields the protein CASGRLPPPGDT. Given in full, the CDR3 is CASGRLPPPGDTQYF.

Of note for this clone: Read data end 3 residues before the CDR3 end; the end is taken from the germline J gene. The gene calls are TRBV20-1 and TRBJ2-5; 7 nucleotides line up with TRBD2. Germline V gene data show CDR1 as DFQATT and CDR2 as SNEGSKA (reference sequence). The V and J ends lost 3 bases and 2 bases, in that order; junction bases with no gene match: 9. The CDR3 extends over 15 amino acids. Incomplete CDR3 DNA: TGCAGTGCTAGGAACCGGGACTACTTACAAGAGACC. Its protein is CSARNRDYLQET. The full CDR3 protein reads CSARNRDYLQETQYF.

As concerns this clone: The CDR3 extends 3 residues past the end of the read, so its final part is completed from the germline J gene. The V call is TRBV5-1, the J call TRBJ1-1; maybe TRBD1 (6 bases). The germline V and J ends were trimmed by 4 bases and 5 bases, with 15 bases remaining between them. The CDR3 runs to 14 residues. CDR1 is SGHRS and CDR2 is YFSETQ in the germline V gene. CDR3 region: CASSQNRAGTEAFF. CDR3 bases read: TGCGCCAGCAGCCAAAACAGGGCGGGAACTGAA.

This CDR3 is CASSSSGVAGVEQFF. CDR3 DNA, as far as it was read: TGCGCCAGCAGCTCCAGTGGGGTAGCGGGGGTTGAG. J is TRBJ2-1 and V is TRBV5-1; TRBD2 agrees at 9 bases. Read data end 3 residues before the CDR3 end; the end is taken from the germline J gene. The CDR3 runs to 15 residues. With 3 bases clipped from V and 9 bases from J, the junction kept 10 bases outside the gene matches. The germline gives CDR1 SGHRS, CDR2 YFSETQ.

For this clone: The read comes to an end 3 residues before the CDR3 does, leaving the germline J gene to fill in the end. The chain has TRBV18 and TRBJ1-2; possible D gene TRBD1, 5 bases. The CDR3 contains 15 residues. The V gene's germline CDR1 is KGHSH and CDR2 LQKENI. The CDR3 sequence is CASSLEGGAAYDYTF. CDR3 bases read: TGTGCCAGCTCACTGGAGGGTGGGGCAGCCTACGAC.

Of note for this clone: The sequence runs out 3 residues before the end of the CDR3; the remainder is reconstructed from the germline J gene. The rearrangement uses TRBV12-3 or TRBV12-4 and TRBJ2-1; a weak D match, TRBD1 (7 bases). The CDR3 length is 16 residues. Trimming pared 6 bases from V and 0 bases from J, leaving 15 bases between. The covered CDR3 bases are TGTGCCAGCAGACCCGCAGGGGGGAGCTCCTACAATGAG. Its translation: CASRPAGGSSYNE. The whole CDR3 protein reads CASRPAGGSSYNEQFF.

Comments on this clone: The CDR3 end lies 3 residues beyond the end of the read and is filled in from the germline J gene. The V call is TRBV18, the J call TRBJ1-1, with TRBD1 matching over 7 bases. Germline V CDR1 and CDR2: KGHSH, LQKENI. The CDR3 consists of 13 residues. V lost 3 bases to trimming and J lost 6 bases; unmatched junction nucleotides: 4. The part of the CDR3 DNA that was read is TGTGCCAGCTCACCTACAGGGGCGCCTGAA. Amino acid sequence: CASSPTGAPE. Given in full, the CDR3 is CASSPTGAPEAFF. Full variable domain (missing parts from reference TRBV18 and TRBJ1-1): NAGVMQNPRHLVRRRGQEARLRCSPMKGHSHVYWYRQLPEEGLKFMVYLQKENIIDESGMPKERFSAEFPKEGPSILRIQQVVRGDSAAYFCASSPTGAPEAFFGQGTRLTVV.

Notes on this clone: The sequenced fragment ends 3 residues before the CDR3 boundary, so the rest is inferred from the germline J gene. V and J are TRBV4-2 and TRBJ1-2; possibly TRBD1 for D (5 bases). This CDR3 spans 14 amino acids. V lost 0 bases and J lost 5, with 10 bases in between. The V gene's germline CDR1 is LGHNA and CDR2 YNFKEQ. The DNA read from the CDR3 is TGTGCCAGCAGCCAAGACACTCGGGGGTATGGC. It specifies CASSQDTRGYG. The CDR3 in full is CASSQDTRGYGYTF.

For this clone: Compared with germline, one end of the junction differs, possibly owing to a read error. The same CDR3 arises from other DNA sequences in this sample as well. The part of the CDR3 DNA that was read is TGTGCTAGTGCCCGGACAGCGAACTATGGT. Translating gives CASARTANYG. The entire CDR3 protein reads CASARTANYGYTF. This rearrangement joins TRBV12-5 to TRBJ1-2, with TRBD1 as a possible D gene (6 bases). The DNA ends 3 residues before the CDR3 does, and the rest of the CDR3 is filled in from the germline J gene. Per germline, CDR1 LGHNT and CDR2 FRNRAP. This CDR3 contains 13 residues.

Comments on this clone: The CDR3 goes on 3 residues after the read ends, and that part is filled in from the germline J gene. The chain combines TRBV2 with TRBJ2-5; no reliable D call. Germline assignment: CDR1 SNHLY and CDR2 FYNNEI. The CDR3 is 11 residues long. Trimming stripped 8 bases from V and 5 bases from J, with 9 bases between. CDR3 loop: CASLVGETQYF. The sequenced part of the CDR3 DNA is TGTGCCAGCCTCGTCGGGGAGACC.